Listed below are T cell receptor beta chains from one sample, sequenced in a study of cytomegalovirus exposure and HLA in healthy donors. Some clones are missing from TCRdb's copy, which holds only in-frame ones; the method was immunoSEQ multiplex PCR. The sample lists about 97,000 clones, around 10% occurring once. Sequencing was performed on PBMCs. These receptors were taken from a middle-aged man in good health and CMV-seropositive. CDR3s include the opening cysteine and the closing phenylalanine or tryptophan. A D gene is named only where the DNA matches it firmly. Clone size is shown for a subset of rows, as once, few, many or a class of expanded clone.

size: NA; D: NA; V: TRBV9; J: TRBJ2-2; CDR3: CASSVVPGAYANTGELFF; DNA: TGTGCCAGCAGCGTAGTTCCAGGGGCCTACGCGAACACCGGGGAGCTGTTTTTT
size: few; D: NA; V: TRBV10-3; J: TRBJ1-2; CDR3: CAISELTTGMNYGYTF; DNA: TGTGCCATCAGTGAGCTAACTACAGGGATGAACTATGGCTACACCTTC
size: few; D: NA; V: TRBV9; J: TRBJ2-2; CDR3: CASSVESARTGELFF; DNA: TGTGCCAGCAGCGTAGAATCTGCTAGGACCGGGGAGCTGTTTTTT
size: few; D: TRBD2; V: TRBV5-1; J: TRBJ2-1; CDR3: CASSLLAGTNEQFF; DNA: TGCGCCAGCAGCTTACTAGCGGGAACCAATGAGCAGTTCTTC
size: few; D: NA; V: TRBV10-3; J: TRBJ2-2; CDR3: CAISDGQGNTGELFF; DNA: TGTGCCATCAGTGACGGCCAGGGGAACACCGGGGAGCTGTTTTTT
size: NA; D: NA; V: TRBV29-1; J: TRBJ1-2; CDR3: CSARAPGREPYTF; DNA: TGCAGCGCCCGCGCCCCGGGACGGGAGCCCTACACCTTC
size: many; D: NA; V: TRBV7-8; J: TRBJ1-1; CDR3: CASSPSGTSAEAFF; DNA: TGTGCCAGCAGCCCCTCCGGGACAAGCGCTGAAGCTTTCTTT
size: few; D: NA; V: TRBV6-5; J: TRBJ1-4; CDR3: CASSYSNQGGEKLFF; DNA: TGTGCCAGCAGTTACTCGAACCAGGGCGGTGAAAAACTGTTTTTT
size: NA; D: TRBD2; V: TRBV4-1; J: TRBJ2-1; CDR3: CASSQAGWSEAGDEQFF; DNA: TGCGCCAGCAGCCAAGCGGGGTGGAGTGAAGCGGGAGATGAGCAGTTCTTC
size: NA; D: NA; V: TRBV27; J: TRBJ2-2; CDR3: CASSLRGGVGELFF; DNA: TGTGCCAGCAGTCTTCGAGGAGGTGTCGGGGAGCTGTTTTTT
size: NA; D: NA; V: TRBV28; J: TRBJ1-1; CDR3: CASTPREWDTEAFF; DNA: TGTGCCAGCACCCCACGGGAGTGGGACACTGAAGCTTTCTTT
size: NA; D: TRBD2; V: TRBV28; J: TRBJ2-7; CDR3: CASSRLGVAGARGSEQYF; DNA: TGTGCCAGCAGCCGACTAGGGGTAGCGGGAGCACGGGGGAGCGAGCAGTACTTC
size: few; D: TRBD1; V: TRBV6-5; J: TRBJ1-2; CDR3: CASSPGTVPWGYTF; DNA: TGTGCCAGCAGTCCCGGGACAGTACCTTGGGGCTACACCTTC
size: few; D: TRBD1; V: TRBV6-5; J: TRBJ1-2; CDR3: CASTDRGYGYTF; DNA: TGTGCCAGCACGGACAGGGGATATGGCTACACCTTC
size: NA; D: NA; V: TRBV11-3; J: TRBJ2-5; CDR3: CASSVGGAPQETQYF; DNA: TGTGCCAGCAGTGTGGGAGGTGCACCCCAAGAGACCCAGTACTTC
size: NA; D: NA; V: TRBV6-1; J: TRBJ1-6; CDR3: CTSTGAFLNSPLHF; DNA: TGTACCTCCACGGGAGCCTTTTTAAATTCACCCCTCCACTTT
size: NA; D: NA; V: TRBV5-1; J: TRBJ1-1; CDR3: CASSLVAGTEAFF; DNA: TGCGCCAGCAGCTTGGTGGCAGGCACTGAAGCTTTCTTT
size: few; D: TRBD1; V: TRBV2; J: TRBJ2-2; CDR3: CASAGTGTGELFF; DNA: TGTGCCAGCGCTGGGACAGGGACCGGGGAGCTGTTTTTT
size: few; D: NA; V: TRBV6-5; J: TRBJ2-7; CDR3: CASSWGTRGPYEQYF; DNA: TGTGCCAGCAGTTGGGGCACGCGGGGACCCTACGAGCAGTACTTC
size: few; D: TRBD1; V: TRBV28; J: TRBJ2-1; CDR3: CASSRAGTGYNEQFF; DNA: TGTGCCAGCAGCCGAGCCGGGACAGGGTACAATGAGCAGTTCTTC
size: NA; D: NA; V: TRBV10-3; J: TRBJ2-5; CDR3: CAISESGAQETQYF; DNA: TGTGCCATCAGTGAGTCGGGGGCTCAAGAGACCCAGTACTTC
size: NA; D: TRBD1; V: TRBV7-9; J: TRBJ1-2; CDR3: CASSLDGTGLYGYTF; DNA: TGTGCCAGCAGCTTAGATGGGACAGGCCTCTATGGCTACACCTTC
size: NA; D: NA; V: TRBV30; J: TRBJ2-2; CDR3: CAWSVWGRHRNTGELFF; DNA: TGTGCCTGGAGTGTATGGGGCCGACACCGGAACACCGGGGAGCTGTTTTTT
size: NA; D: TRBD1; V: TRBV4-2; J: TRBJ2-7; CDR3: CASSQPGQGRTYEQYF; DNA: TGTGCCAGCAGCCAGCCGGGACAGGGGAGAACCTACGAGCAGTACTTC
size: few; D: TRBD2; V: TRBV5-1; J: TRBJ2-3; CDR3: CASSPGTSGSSRITRGDTQYF; DNA: TGCGCCAGCAGCCCCGGGACTAGCGGGAGTTCTAGGATTACACGGGGAGATACGCAGTATTTT
size: few; D: TRBD1; V: TRBV6-1; J: TRBJ1-6; CDR3: CASSAPGGGHNSPLHF; DNA: TGTGCCAGCAGTGCCCCAGGAGGGGGCCATAATTCACCCCTCCACTTT
size: NA; D: TRBD1; V: TRBV5-6; J: TRBJ2-1; CDR3: CASSLRTGVLNEQFF; DNA: TGTGCCAGCAGCTTGAGGACAGGGGTTTTGAATGAGCAGTTCTTC
size: few; D: TRBD1; V: TRBV15; J: TRBJ1-2; CDR3: CATSRAGGTGHGYTF; DNA: TGTGCCACCAGCAGAGCCGGGGGGACAGGGCATGGCTACACCTTC
size: few; D: TRBD2; V: TRBV11-1; J: TRBJ2-1; CDR3: CASSPSRLAHEQFF; DNA: TGTGCCAGCAGCCCGAGCCGACTAGCCCATGAGCAGTTCTTC
size: few; D: TRBD2; V: TRBV4-1; J: TRBJ2-7; CDR3: CASSHQRTSGPYEQYF; DNA: TGCGCCAGCAGCCACCAACGGACTAGCGGCCCCTACGAGCAGTACTTC
size: NA; D: NA; V: TRBV7-9; J: TRBJ2-5; CDR3: CASSPPSGVETQYF; DNA: TGTGCCAGCAGCCCCCCCTCCGGGGTCGAGACCCAGTACTTC
size: NA; D: TRBD2; V: TRBV10-2; J: TRBJ2-1; CDR3: CASMIITSGKNEQFF; DNA: TGCGCCAGCATGATTATTACTAGCGGGAAAAATGAGCAGTTCTTC
size: few; D: NA; V: TRBV28; J: TRBJ2-7; CDR3: CASTDDPGDEQYF; DNA: TGTGCCAGCACCGACGATCCCGGGGACGAGCAGTACTTC
size: few; D: NA; V: TRBV25-1; J: TRBJ2-3; CDR3: CASSDTVYTQYF; DNA: TGTGCCAGCAGTGATACGGTATATACGCAGTATTTT
size: many; D: TRBD1; V: TRBV19; J: TRBJ1-1; CDR3: CASSIAVRTGPEAFF; DNA: TGTGCCAGTAGTATAGCAGTCCGGACAGGGCCTGAAGCTTTCTTT
size: NA; D: NA; V: TRBV5-4; J: TRBJ1-2; CDR3: CASSPEAAGRLNYGYTF; DNA: TGTGCCAGCAGCCCGGAGGCGGCAGGTAGACTCAACTATGGCTACACCTTC